A selection of T cell receptor beta chains follows, all from one sample in a study of T cell responses to AZD1222 COVID-19 vaccine. Assay used: immunoSEQ multiplex PCR; TCRdb lists only in-frame clones, some missing. The data show about 140,000 clones, 92% seen once. The sample here was peripheral blood, taken on day 0 of AZD1222 vaccination. The origin of the receptors is an adult in good health. CDR3s include the opening cysteine and the closing phenylalanine or tryptophan. A D gene is named only where the DNA matches it firmly. Clone sizes are given selectively: once, few, many, or a class where the clone is expanded.

TRBJ2-1,NA,NA,TRBV6-1,TGTGCCAGCAGTGTGGGATACGAGGCCCTATTCAATGAGCAGTTCTTC,CASSVGYEALFNEQFF
TRBJ2-7,NA,NA,TRBV7-9,TGTGCCAGCAGCTCATCCGGGACCGTAAGGTTCGACGAGCAGTACTTC,CASSSSGTVRFDEQYF
TRBJ2-7,NA,NA,TRBV6-2/TRBV6-3,TGTGCCAGCAGTCCCCGTGGACAGATTCCCTACGAGCAGTACTTC,CASSPRGQIPYEQYF
TRBJ2-1,TRBD2,few,TRBV7-2,TGTGCCAGCAGCTTATGGGTGGGAGGGGAGTACAATGAGCAGTTCTTC,CASSLWVGGEYNEQFF
TRBJ2-1,NA,NA,TRBV5-8,TGTGCCAGCAGCACGGGGACCTTTAGCTCCTACAATGAGCAGTTCTTC,CASSTGTFSSYNEQFF
TRBJ2-3,NA,once,TRBV12-5,TGTGCTAGTGGTCCGGGACTTGGCACAGATACGCAGTATTTT,CASGPGLGTDTQYF
TRBJ2-7,TRBD2,NA,TRBV5-1,TGCGCCAGCAGCGGGGGGACTAGCTCCGAGCAGTACTTC,CASSGGTSSEQYF
TRBJ1-6,NA,NA,TRBV30,TGTGCCTGGAGCGGTAGATCCTGGGGAAATTCACCCCTCCACTTT,CAWSGRSWGNSPLHF
TRBJ1-2,TRBD1,NA,TRBV5-6,TGTGCCAGCAGCATAGGGGACAGACACTATGGCTACACCTTC,CASSIGDRHYGYTF
TRBJ2-3,TRBD2,NA,TRBV4-1,TGCGCCAGCAGTGGCGGTCTAGCGGGAGTCACAGATACGCAGTATTTT,CASSGGLAGVTDTQYF
TRBJ2-3,TRBD2,NA,TRBV19,TGTGCCAGTAGTATAGACGGGACTAGCGGGAGGGCCGGAGATACGCAGTATTTT,CASSIDGTSGRAGDTQYF
TRBJ2-3,NA,NA,TRBV9,TGTGCCAGCAGCGTAGGTTCTAGCGCCGATACGCAGTATTTT,CASSVGSSADTQYF
TRBJ2-1,NA,NA,TRBV29-1,TGCAGCGTTGAAAATTGGGGCGAGTACAATGAGCAGTTCTTC,CSVENWGEYNEQFF
TRBJ2-7,NA,once,TRBV29-1,TGCAGCGTGTCACCCTCGGGTAGTAGGGAGCAGTACTTC,CSVSPSGSREQYF
TRBJ1-4,NA,NA,TRBV25-1,TGTGCCAGCGGCGGGGTACCCCGGGACGAAAAACTGTTTTTT,CASGGVPRDEKLFF
TRBJ2-2,TRBD2,NA,TRBV7-6,TGTGCCAGCAGCTTTACTAGCGGGAGCCCGAACACCGGGGAGCTGTTTTTT,CASSFTSGSPNTGELFF
TRBJ2-2,TRBD2,NA,TRBV7-2,TGTGCCAGCAGCTTAAGGGCGGGAGGGCTCACCGGGGAGCTGTTTTTT,CASSLRAGGLTGELFF
TRBJ2-1,TRBD1,few,TRBV27,TGTGCCAGCAGTTTATTGGGACAGGGCGATGAGCAGTTCTTC,CASSLLGQGDEQFF
TRBJ2-2,TRBD1,NA,TRBV11-2,TGTGCCAGCAGCTTCGACAGGGCTGACGGGGAGCTGTTTTTT,CASSFDRADGELFF
TRBJ1-5,NA,NA,TRBV21-1,TGTGCCAGCAGCCTACGCGAGCCCCAGCATTTT,CASSLREPQHF
TRBJ2-3,TRBD2,NA,TRBV11-2,TGTGCCAGCAGCTTCCGATGGAGGCAGCGGGAGGCAGATACGCAGTATTTT,CASSFRWRQREADTQYF
TRBJ1-2,TRBD1,NA,TRBV27,TGTGCCAGCAGTCCTTGGACAGGGGCCATCTATGGCTACACCTTC,CASSPWTGAIYGYTF
TRBJ2-6,NA,NA,TRBV11-2,TGTGCCAGCTCCTCATGGTCTGGGGCCAACGTCCTGACTTTC,CASSSWSGANVLTF
TRBJ2-7,TRBD2,once,TRBV2,TGTGCCAGCAGACCAACCGGGACTATCCGCTACGAGCAGTACTTC,CASRPTGTIRYEQYF
TRBJ2-7,NA,NA,TRBV20-1,TGCAGTGCTAGTGGCACCTCCTACGAGCAGTACTTC,CSASGTSYEQYF
TRBJ2-2,NA,NA,TRBV7-9,TGTGCCAGCAGCTTAGGAGGGAGCCCCGCCGGGGAGCTGTTTTTT,CASSLGGSPAGELFF
TRBJ2-7,NA,NA,TRBV7-2,TGTGCCAGCAGCCCCGGCCTCGGCGGGGTAATCTACGAGCAGTACTTC,CASSPGLGGVIYEQYF
TRBJ2-1,TRBD2,few,TRBV4-1,TGCGCCAGCAGAGACCTAGCGGACCGTAAGAATGAGCAGTTCTTC,CASRDLADRKNEQFF
TRBJ1-5,NA,NA,TRBV19,TGTGCCAGTAGTACACAGGGCAATCAGCCCCAGCATTTT,CASSTQGNQPQHF
TRBJ1-6,NA,NA,TRBV19,TGTGCCAGTAGTATAGGGGGGCACGGGGATTCACCCCTCCACTTT,CASSIGGHGDSPLHF
TRBJ1-2,NA,NA,TRBV2,TGTGCCAGCAGTGAAGATCCGGGTGGCTACACCTTC,CASSEDPGGYTF
TRBJ1-6,TRBD1,NA,TRBV18,TGTGCCAGCTCGCCCAATGCCGGGACAGGACCCTCACCCCTCCACTTT,CASSPNAGTGPSPLHF
TRBJ2-7,NA,once,TRBV11-3,TGTGCCAGCAGCTTAGATTCGACAGCGACGGGGGACGAGCAGTACTTC,CASSLDSTATGDEQYF
TRBJ2-1,NA,NA,TRBV11-2,TGTGCCAGCGGACCCGATGAGCAGTTCTTC,CASGPDEQFF
TRBJ2-2,TRBD2,NA,TRBV2,TGTGCCAGCAGATCCCTAGCGGGAGCCCCCGGGGAGCTGTTTTTT,CASRSLAGAPGELFF
TRBJ2-7,NA,once,TRBV6-6,TGTGCCAGCAGTTACTCGGGTCTCAACTACGAGCAGTACTTC,CASSYSGLNYEQYF
TRBJ1-1,NA,NA,TRBV5-8,TGTGCCAGCAGCTTGGGGAGGACTTTGAACACTGAAGCTTTCTTT,CASSLGRTLNTEAFF
TRBJ1-5,NA,NA,TRBV30,TGTGCCTGGAGTTCCCAGGGGAATCAGCCCCAGCATTTT,CAWSSQGNQPQHF
TRBJ2-3,NA,NA,TRBV24-1,TGTGCCACCAGTGGTTGGAGAGCCAAAGATACGCAGTATTTT,CATSGWRAKDTQYF
TRBJ2-1,NA,once,TRBV30,TGTGCCGGCCCGGCGGGACCAGGCAATGAGCAGTTCTTC,CAGPAGPGNEQFF
TRBJ1-2,NA,NA,TRBV3-1/TRBV3-2,TGTGCCAGCAGTCCAACCCGGGGGACTTATGGCTACACCTTC,CASSPTRGTYGYTF
TRBJ1-1,NA,NA,TRBV6-1,TGTGCCAGCAGTGAAAAGAGGTGGGCTGAAGCTTTCTTT,CASSEKRWAEAFF
TRBJ1-2,NA,NA,TRBV24-1,TGTGCCACCAGTGATTTATATGGCTACACCTTC,CATSDLYGYTF
TRBJ2-5,TRBD2,NA,TRBV9,TGTGCCAGCAGGCGGGGACTAGCGGGTACCGTTGAGGGGGCCCAGTACTTC,CASRRGLAGTVEGAQYF
TRBJ2-7,NA,NA,TRBV28,TGTGCCAGCAGCCCGCTAGAGGACGCCTACGAGCAGTACTTC,CASSPLEDAYEQYF